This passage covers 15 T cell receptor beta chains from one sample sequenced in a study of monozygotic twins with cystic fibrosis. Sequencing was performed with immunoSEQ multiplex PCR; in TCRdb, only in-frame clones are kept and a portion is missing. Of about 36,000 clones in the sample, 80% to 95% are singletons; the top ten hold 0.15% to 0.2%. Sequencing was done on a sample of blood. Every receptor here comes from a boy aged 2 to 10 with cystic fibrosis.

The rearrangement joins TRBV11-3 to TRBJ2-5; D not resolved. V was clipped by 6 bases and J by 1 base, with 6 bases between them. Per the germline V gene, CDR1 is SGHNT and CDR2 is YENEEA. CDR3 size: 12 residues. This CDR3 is CASRRSQETQYF. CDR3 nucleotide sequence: TGTGCCAGCAGGCGCAGCCAAGAGACCCAGTACTTC.

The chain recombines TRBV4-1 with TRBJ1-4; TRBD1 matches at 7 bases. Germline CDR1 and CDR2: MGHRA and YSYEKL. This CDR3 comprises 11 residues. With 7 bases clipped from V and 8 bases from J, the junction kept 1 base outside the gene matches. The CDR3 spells CASTGGEKLFF. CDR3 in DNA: TGCGCCAGCACAGGGGGAGAAAAACTGTTTTTT.

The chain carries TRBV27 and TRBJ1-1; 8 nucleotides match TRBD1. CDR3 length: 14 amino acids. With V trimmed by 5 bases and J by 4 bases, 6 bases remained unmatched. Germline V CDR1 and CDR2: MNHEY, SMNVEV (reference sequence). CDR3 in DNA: TGTGCCAGCAGTCAGGGGGCTGGGGGCACTGAAGCTTTCTTT. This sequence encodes CASSQGAGGTEAFF.

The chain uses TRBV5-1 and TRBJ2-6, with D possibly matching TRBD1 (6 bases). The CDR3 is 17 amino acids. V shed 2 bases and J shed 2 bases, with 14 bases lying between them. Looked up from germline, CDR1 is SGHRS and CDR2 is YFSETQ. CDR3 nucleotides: TGCGCCAGCAGCTTTCCACAGGGACGAACTGGGGCCAACGTCCTGACTTTC. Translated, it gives CASSFPQGRTGANVLTF.

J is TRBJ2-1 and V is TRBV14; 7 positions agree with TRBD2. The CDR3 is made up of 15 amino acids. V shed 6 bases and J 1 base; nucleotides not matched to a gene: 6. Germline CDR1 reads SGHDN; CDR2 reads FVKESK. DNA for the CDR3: TGTGCCAGCAGACTGAGCGGGGTTTCCTACAATGAGCAGTTCTTC. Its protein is CASRLSGVSYNEQFF.

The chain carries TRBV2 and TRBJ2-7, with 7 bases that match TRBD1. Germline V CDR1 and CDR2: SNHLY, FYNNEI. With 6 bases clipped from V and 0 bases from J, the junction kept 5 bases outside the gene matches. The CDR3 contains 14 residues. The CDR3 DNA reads TGTGCCAGCAGGGAGACAGGGACCTCCTACGAGCAGTACTTC. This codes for CASRETGTSYEQYF. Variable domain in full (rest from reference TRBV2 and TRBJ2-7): EPEVTQTPSHQVTQMGQEVILRCVPISNHLYFYWYRQILGQKVEFLVSFYNNEISEKSEIFDDQFSVERPDGSNFTLKIRSTKLEDSAMYFCASRETGTSYEQYFGPGTRLTVT.

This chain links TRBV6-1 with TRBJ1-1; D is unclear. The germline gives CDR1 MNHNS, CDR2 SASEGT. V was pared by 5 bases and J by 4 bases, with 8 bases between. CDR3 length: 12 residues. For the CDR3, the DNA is TGTGCCAGCAGTAGAGGGATCACTGAAGCTTTCTTT. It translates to CASSRGITEAFF.

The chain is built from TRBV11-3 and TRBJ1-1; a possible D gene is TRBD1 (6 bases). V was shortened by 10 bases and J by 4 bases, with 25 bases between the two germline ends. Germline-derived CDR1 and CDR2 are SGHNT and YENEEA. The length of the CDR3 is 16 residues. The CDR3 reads CATSQPRQAGVTEAFF. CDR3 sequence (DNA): TGTGCCACCTCGCAACCAAGACAGGCTGGGGTCACTGAAGCTTTCTTT.

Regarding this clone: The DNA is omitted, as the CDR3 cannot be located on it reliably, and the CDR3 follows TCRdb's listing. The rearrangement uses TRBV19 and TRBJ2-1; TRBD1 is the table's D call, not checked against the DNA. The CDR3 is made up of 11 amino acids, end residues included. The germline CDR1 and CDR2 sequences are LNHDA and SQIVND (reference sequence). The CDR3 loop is CAVRARGEQFF.

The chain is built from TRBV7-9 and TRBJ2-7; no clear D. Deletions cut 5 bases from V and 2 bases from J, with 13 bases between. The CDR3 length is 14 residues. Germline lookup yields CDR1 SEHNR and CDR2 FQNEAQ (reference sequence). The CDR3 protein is CASSPLVDTYEQYF. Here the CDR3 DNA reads TGTGCCAGCAGCCCTCTTGTGGATACCTACGAGCAGTACTTC.

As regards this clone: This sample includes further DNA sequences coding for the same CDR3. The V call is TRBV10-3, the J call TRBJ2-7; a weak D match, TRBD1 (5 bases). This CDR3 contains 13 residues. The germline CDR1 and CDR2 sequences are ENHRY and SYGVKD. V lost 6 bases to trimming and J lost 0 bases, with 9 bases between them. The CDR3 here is CAIRQESSYEQYF. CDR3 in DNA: TGTGCCATCAGACAGGAGAGCTCCTACGAGCAGTACTTC.

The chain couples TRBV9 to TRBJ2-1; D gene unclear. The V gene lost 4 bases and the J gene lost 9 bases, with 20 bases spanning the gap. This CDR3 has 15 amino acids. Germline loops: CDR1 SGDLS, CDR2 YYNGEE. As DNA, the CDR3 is TGTGCCAGCAGCCCCCTCGGGCAGACCGACGGTGAGCAGTTCTTC. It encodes CASSPLGQTDGEQFF.

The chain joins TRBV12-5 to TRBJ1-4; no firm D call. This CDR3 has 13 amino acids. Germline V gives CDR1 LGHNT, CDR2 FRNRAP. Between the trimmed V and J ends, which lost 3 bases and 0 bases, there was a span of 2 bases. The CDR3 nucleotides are TGTGCTAGTGGTTTTGCAACTAATGAAAAACTGTTTTTT. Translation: CASGFATNEKLFF.

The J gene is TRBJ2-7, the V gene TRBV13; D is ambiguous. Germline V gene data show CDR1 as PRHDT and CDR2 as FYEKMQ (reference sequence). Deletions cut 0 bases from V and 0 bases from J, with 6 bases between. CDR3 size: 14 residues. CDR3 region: CASSLGRLSYEQYF. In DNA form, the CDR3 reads TGTGCCAGCAGCTTAGGGCGCCTCTCCTACGAGCAGTACTTC.

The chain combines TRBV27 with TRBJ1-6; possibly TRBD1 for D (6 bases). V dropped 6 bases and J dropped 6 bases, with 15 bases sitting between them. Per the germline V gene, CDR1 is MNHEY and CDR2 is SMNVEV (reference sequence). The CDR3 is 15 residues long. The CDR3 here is CASRIQPGANSPLHF. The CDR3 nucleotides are TGTGCCAGCAGAATACAGCCAGGGGCTAATTCACCCCTCCACTTT.